The clone carrying this TCR beta chain came up many times. This sample stems from a study of T-cell memory formation after mild COVID-19. One entry per CDR3 protein, called by TCRdb with MiXCR from the 5' RACE reads. The sample has 34,000 or so distinct CDR3 sequences; around 8% are singletons. Trimming removed 5 bases from V and 4 bases from J, with 20 bases in between. The CDR3 spans 16 residues. Germline lookup yields CDR1 SGHAT and CDR2 FQNNGV. The sequenced sample was PBMCs or a T cell subset sorted from them (not recorded which). The clonotype comes from a man between 18 and 29 years old who had mild COVID-19 (a few samples of this study predate the infection). Cell type and time point are not known. The chain links TRBV11-2 to TRBJ1-2, with D tentatively TRBD1 (5 bases). CDR3 nucleotide sequence: TGTGCCAGCAGCATCCTACCCGCGGGTGGGGGCTATGGCTACACCTTC. This codes for CASSILPAGGGYGYTF.